The clone carrying this TCR beta chain was counted a few times. Sequenced material consisted of expressed TCRB transcripts (all of the isolated RNA was reverse transcribed). Only in-frame clones appear in the TCRdb table, and some are missing; sequencing was by immunoSEQ multiplex PCR. The sample lists some 410,000 clones, approximately 10% occurring once. This entry belongs to a study of beta chain features in type 1 diabetes. The CDR3 sequence is 11 residues long. The ends were cut back, 6 bases at V and 8 bases at J, with 8 bases in the middle. Germline V CDR1 and CDR2: LNHDA, SQIVND (reference sequence).

This receptor was obtained from a woman aged 18-30 years in good health. The rearrangement joins TRBV19 to TRBJ2-1; the D is unclear. What was sequenced was naive CD4+ T cells from blood. The CDR3 region is CASSERDEQFF. For the CDR3, the DNA is TGTGCCAGTAGCGAGAGAGATGAGCAGTTCTTC.